These 28 T cell receptor beta chains originate from one sample sequenced in a study of cytomegalovirus exposure and HLA in healthy donors (TCRdb year 2017). Libraries came from the immunoSEQ multiplex PCR assay. For the multiplex PCR, a mixture combining 60 forward primers for TCR Vbeta segments and 13 reverse primers for TCR Jbeta segments was used. The table comes from immuneACCESS by way of TCRdb, which keeps in-frame sequences with V and J called. Part of the clones is missing from these tables; in studies checked, under half for an unresolved V gene and the rest for unknown reasons. The sample yields 110,000 or so clones; 75% were counted once. The top ten clones comprise 1.3% of the sample. The sample was PBMCs. The source of these receptors is a middle-aged man in good health and CMV-seronegative.

A few counts support this clone. The chain joins TRBV6-6 to TRBJ1-3; a weak D match, TRBD1 (5 bases). The CDR3 loop spans 14 amino acids. V dropped 4 bases and J dropped 0 bases, with 7 bases sitting between them. Germline CDR1 MNHNY, CDR2 SVGAGI (reference sequence). The CDR3 bases are TGTGCCAGCAGTTCACAGGTCTCTGGAAACACCATATATTTT. Its translation is CASSSQVSGNTIYF.

This clone was observed a few times. This sequence joins TRBV27 and TRBJ2-1, with 9 bases lining up with TRBD2. The germline V gene encodes CDR1 MNHEY and CDR2 SMNVEV (reference sequence). V was clipped by 5 bases and J by 7 bases; unmatched bases: 9. The CDR3 consists of 15 residues. This chain's CDR3 is CASSLSGTSRNEQFF. The CDR3 nucleotides read TGTGCCAGCAGTCTCTCCGGGACTAGCCGGAATGAGCAGTTCTTC.

This clone occurred once. V is TRBV28 and J is TRBJ2-5; 10 bases line up with TRBD2. The CDR3 runs to 16 residues. CDR1 is MDHEN and CDR2 is SYDVKM in the germline V gene. V dropped 6 bases and J dropped 7; count of bases not matched to a gene: 14. In DNA form, the CDR3 reads TGTGCCAGCAGCCAAAAGACTAGCGGGTCAAAAGGGACCCAGTACTTC. It encodes CASSQKTSGSKGTQYF.

V gene TRBV7-8 combines with J gene TRBJ2-6, with TRBD1 as a possible D gene (5 bases). The CDR3 covers 18 residues. Germline V CDR1 and CDR2: SGHVS, FQNEAQ. V was clipped by 5 bases and J by 0 bases, with 17 bases between them. The CDR3 DNA reads as TGTGCCAGCAGCCTACAATCGCAGGGTGCCTCTGGGGCCAACGTCCTGACTTTC. Translation gives CASSLQSQGASGANVLTF.

V is TRBV11-2 and J is TRBJ2-7; 15 bases map to TRBD2. Germline lookup yields CDR1 SGHAT and CDR2 FQNNGV. CDR3 length: 19 residues. V lost 5 bases and J lost 3; bases outside the gene matches: 14. DNA of the CDR3: TGTGCCAGCAGCCCCACCCCCGGGACTAGCGGGAGGTATGGCTACGAGCAGTACTTC. Encoded protein: CASSPTPGTSGRYGYEQYF.

This clone has a single count. This chain connects TRBV5-1 to TRBJ2-3; D is undetermined. Germline loops: CDR1 SGHRS, CDR2 YFSETQ. The CDR3 has 16 residues. The V end lost 5 bases, the J end lost 4 bases, and 20 bases lay between the germline ends. CDR3 DNA: TGCGCCAGCAGGCCCCAGCTCGGAGATTCGCCAGATACGCAGTATTTT. Translating gives CASRPQLGDSPDTQYF. The variable domain in full, with the rest retrieved from reference TRBV5-1 and TRBJ2-3, is KAGVTQTPRYLIKTRGQQVTLSCSPISGHRSVSWYQQTPGQGLQFLFEYFSETQRNKGNFPGRFSGRQFSNSRSEMNVSTLELGDSALYLCASRPQLGDSPDTQYFGPGTRLTVL.

The CDR3 reads CASSPTGGYEKLFF. CDR3 sequence (DNA): TGTGCCAGTAGTCCGACAGGGGGCTATGAAAAACTGTTTTTT. This rearrangement joins TRBV19 to TRBJ1-4; TRBD1 aligns across 10 bases. The CDR3 loop spans 14 amino acids. The V gene end was trimmed by 5 bases and the J gene end by 6 bases; junction bases not matched to a gene: 3. In germline, CDR1 is LNHDA, CDR2 SQIVND (reference sequence).

The V gene is TRBV15, the J gene TRBJ2-1, with 8 bases aligning to TRBD1. The V segment lost 5 bases and the J segment 8 bases; nucleotides outside the gene matches: 11. Looked up from germline, CDR1 is LNHNV and CDR2 is YYDKDF (reference sequence). This CDR3 has 15 amino acids. The CDR3 DNA sequence: TGTGCCACCAGCCCCCCTGCGACAGGGGTCGATGAGCAGTTCTTC. Amino acids: CATSPPATGVDEQFF.

V usage is TRBV6-5 and J usage is TRBJ1-1; unclear D gene. The CDR3 length is 15 residues. Trimming shortened V by 2 bases and J by 1 base, and 11 bases separated the two germline ends. The V gene's germline CDR1 is MNHEY and CDR2 SVGAGI. Written as DNA, the CDR3 is TGTGCCAGCAGTTACGCGGGCAGACAGAACACTGAAGCTTTCTTT. It specifies CASSYAGRQNTEAFF.

V gene TRBV4-3 combines with J gene TRBJ2-1, with 10 bases aligning to TRBD2. The CDR3 totals 16 residues. Germline V gene lookup returns CDR1 LGHNA and CDR2 YSLEER. V shed 1 base and J 6 bases; nucleotides not matched to a gene: 6. CDR3 DNA sequence: TGCGCCAGCAGCCAAGCCCGGAGCGGGGGGGTCAATGAGCAGTTCTTC. Amino acid sequence: CASSQARSGGVNEQFF.

The V gene is TRBV29-1, the J gene TRBJ1-2, with 7 bases that match TRBD1. The junction had 12 bases not matched to a gene; V was cut back by 2 bases and J by 6 bases. This CDR3 is 15 amino acids long. The germline V gene encodes CDR1 SQVTM and CDR2 ANQGSEA. The CDR3 region is CSVEKRPQGGHGYTF. CDR3 nucleotides: TGCAGCGTTGAAAAAAGGCCCCAGGGGGGCCATGGCTACACCTTC. Combining the CDR3 with reference TRBV29-1 and TRBJ1-2 gives the whole variable domain SAVISQKPSRDICQRGTSLTIQCQVDSQVTMMFWYRQQPGQSLTLIATANQGSEATYESGFVIDKFPISRPNLTFSTLTVSNMSPEDSSIYLCSVEKRPQGGHGYTFGSGTRLTVV.

This rearrangement joins TRBV30 to TRBJ2-3; possibly TRBD1 for D (6 bases). Looked up from germline, CDR1 is GTSNPN and CDR2 is SVGIG (reference sequence). V gave up 2 bases and J gave up 4 bases, with 10 bases separating them. CDR3 size: 13 residues. CDR3: CAWSQGQADTQYF. As DNA, the CDR3 is TGTGCCTGGAGTCAGGGGCAGGCAGATACGCAGTATTTT.

This chain connects TRBV19 to TRBJ2-4; 7 nucleotides agree with TRBD2. The junction had 7 bases not matched to a gene; V was cut back by 7 bases and J by 1 base. Per germline, CDR1 LNHDA and CDR2 SQIVND (reference sequence). The CDR3 contains 15 residues. The CDR3 loop reads CASMSGAGAKNIQYF. CDR3 DNA: TGTGCCAGTATGAGCGGGGCGGGGGCCAAAAACATTCAGTACTTC. The full variable domain, rest sourced from reference TRBV19 and TRBJ2-4, is DGGITQSPKYLFRKEGQNVTLSCEQNLNHDAMYWYRQDPGQGLRLIYYSQIVNDFQKGDIAEGYSVSREKKESFPLTVTSAQKNPTAFYLCASMSGAGAKNIQYFGAGTRLSVL.

The chain is built from TRBV28 and TRBJ2-3, with 11 bases matching TRBD2. The CDR3 is 18 residues long. Germline V gives CDR1 MDHEN, CDR2 SYDVKM. The ends lost 4 bases at V and 0 bases at J; junction bases unmatched: 9. The CDR3 bases are TGTGCCAGCAGTTCCCCGGCTAGCGGGGGGATGAGCACAGATACGCAGTATTTT. Its translation is CASSSPASGGMSTDTQYF.

The CDR3 reads CASRLLEYEQYF. Here the CDR3 DNA reads TGTGCCAGCAGGCTACTAGAGTACGAGCAGTACTTC. The rearrangement joins TRBV7-9 to TRBJ2-7; TRBD2 might be the D (5 bases). This CDR3 contains 12 residues. Germline-derived CDR1 and CDR2 are SEHNR and FQNEAQ (reference sequence). The V end lost 6 bases, the J end lost 4 bases, and 10 bases lay between the germline ends.

This sequence joins TRBV9 and TRBJ2-1; 9 nucleotides line up with TRBD2. J gave up 3 bases and V 0 bases, and 1 base lay outside the gene matches. This CDR3 has 15 amino acids. CDR1 is SGDLS and CDR2 is YYNGEE in the germline V gene. The CDR3 DNA sequence: TGTGCCAGCAGCGTAGGACTAGCGGACTACAATGAGCAGTTCTTC. It specifies CASSVGLADYNEQFF.

The chain carries TRBV18 and TRBJ2-3; 12 bases agree with TRBD2. The CDR3 is 14 residues long. Germline values: CDR1 KGHSH, CDR2 LQKENI. Trimming removed 3 bases from V and 5 bases from J; junction bases left unmatched: 0. CDR3 protein: CASSPGLAGDTQYF. For the CDR3, the DNA is TGTGCCAGCTCACCGGGACTAGCGGGAGATACGCAGTATTTT.

V gene TRBV7-9 combines with J gene TRBJ1-2, with 8 bases that match TRBD1. The CDR3 has 13 amino acids. V lost 5 bases and J lost 6; bases outside the gene matches: 5. The germline CDR1 and CDR2 sequences are SEHNR and FQNEAQ (reference sequence). This chain's CDR3 is CASSPGQGHGYTF. DNA for the CDR3: TGTGCCAGCAGCCCCGGACAGGGCCATGGCTACACCTTC.

The table lists this clone with a few counts. The rearrangement links TRBV29-1 to TRBJ2-1, with TRBD2 identical over 12 bases. The germline CDR1 and CDR2 sequences are SQVTM and ANQGSEA. This CDR3 has 14 residues. The V gene end was trimmed by 6 bases and the J gene end by 5 bases; junction bases not matched to a gene: 5. The CDR3 region is CSVVGLAGDNEQFF. As DNA, the CDR3 is TGCAGCGTCGTGGGACTAGCGGGCGACAATGAGCAGTTCTTC.

V is TRBV7-8 and J is TRBJ2-3, with 12 bases matching TRBD2. The CDR3 has 17 residues. Germline V gives CDR1 SGHVS, CDR2 FQNEAQ. V lost 5 bases and J lost 2; bases outside the gene matches: 8. CDR3 sequence: CASSPRTSGDTTDTQYF. The CDR3 DNA sequence: TGTGCCAGCAGCCCACGGACTAGCGGGGATACCACAGATACGCAGTATTTT.

The gene calls are TRBV10-3 and TRBJ2-3; D gene unclear. The CDR3 is made up of 12 amino acids. The V gene lost 2 bases and the J gene lost 9 bases, with 9 bases spanning the gap. Per germline, CDR1 ENHRY and CDR2 SYGVKD. The CDR3 loop reads CAISEAVRTQYF. The CDR3 coding sequence is TGTGCCATCAGTGAGGCGGTGAGGACGCAGTATTTT.

The rearrangement joins TRBV5-6 to TRBJ1-2, with D tentatively TRBD1 (6 bases). Germline V lookup: CDR1 SGHDT, CDR2 YYEEEE. CDR3 length equals 13 residues. The ends were cut back, 2 bases at V and 4 bases at J, with 9 bases in the middle. CDR3 loop: CASSFSRGYGYTF. CDR3 coding DNA: TGTGCCAGCAGCTTCTCCAGGGGCTATGGCTACACCTTC.

The chain joins TRBV7-9 to TRBJ1-2; 9 bases map to TRBD1. There are 17 residues in the CDR3. Germline values: CDR1 SEHNR, CDR2 FQNEAQ (reference sequence). V trimming: 1 base; J trimming: 5 bases; junction bases outside the gene matches: 11. This CDR3 is CASSLVTGGYLQYGYTF. The CDR3 nucleotides read TGTGCCAGCAGCTTAGTGACAGGGGGTTACCTTCAGTATGGCTACACCTTC.

The V and J genes are TRBV4-1 and TRBJ1-1; TRBD1 aligns across 7 bases. The CDR3 has 16 residues. The V and J ends lost 1 base and 1 base, in that order; junction bases with no gene match: 6. Germline CDR1 reads MGHRA; CDR2 reads YSYEKL. The CDR3 DNA follows: TGCGCCAGCAGCCAAGCCTGGACAGGACCGAACACTGAAGCTTTCTTT. It yields the protein CASSQAWTGPNTEAFF.

The CDR3 spells CASSEARQGGTEAFF. The CDR3 DNA sequence: TGTGCCAGCAGTGAAGCGCGGCAGGGCGGCACTGAAGCTTTCTTT. The gene calls are TRBV6-1 and TRBJ1-1; perhaps TRBD1 as D (5 bases). The CDR3 is 15 amino acids. The V gene lost 0 bases and the J gene lost 4 bases, with 12 bases spanning the gap. CDR1 is MNHNS and CDR2 is SASEGT in the germline V gene.

This chain uses TRBV6-1 with TRBJ1-6; 8 bases are a match to TRBD1. V gave up 6 bases and J gave up 9 bases; unmatched junction bases: 4. The CDR3 covers 13 residues. Germline CDR1 MNHNS, CDR2 SASEGT. CDR3 loop: CASRLDRASPLHF. The CDR3 nucleotides are TGTGCCAGCAGGCTGGACAGGGCTTCACCCCTCCACTTT.

The chain uses TRBV5-4 and TRBJ1-1, with 11 bases lining up with TRBD1. Trimming took 1 base from V and 4 from J; bases not matched to a gene: 3. CDR1 is SGHNT and CDR2 is YYREEE in the germline V gene (reference sequence). The CDR3 is 15 residues long. Written as DNA, the CDR3 is TGTGCCAGCAGCTTGCCGGGGACAGGGGGCACTGAAGCTTTCTTT. Translation gives CASSLPGTGGTEAFF.

This clone was seen more than once but under ten times. This rearrangement joins TRBV4-1 to TRBJ2-2; D is unresolved. V dropped 1 base and J dropped 2 bases, with 14 bases sitting between them. The CDR3 is 17 amino acids. Germline lookup yields CDR1 MGHRA and CDR2 YSYEKL. CDR3: CASSQGRGRRNTGELFF. CDR3 bases: TGCGCCAGCAGCCAAGGACGAGGTCGCCGAAACACCGGGGAGCTGTTTTTT.